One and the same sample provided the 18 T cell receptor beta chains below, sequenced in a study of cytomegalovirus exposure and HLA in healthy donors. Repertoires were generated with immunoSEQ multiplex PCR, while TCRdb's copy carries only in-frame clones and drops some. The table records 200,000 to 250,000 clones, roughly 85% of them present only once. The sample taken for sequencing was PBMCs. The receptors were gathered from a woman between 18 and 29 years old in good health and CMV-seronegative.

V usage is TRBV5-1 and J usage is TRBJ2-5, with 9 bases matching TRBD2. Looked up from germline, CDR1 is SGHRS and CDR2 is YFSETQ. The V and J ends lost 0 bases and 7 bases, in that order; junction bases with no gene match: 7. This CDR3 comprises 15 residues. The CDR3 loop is CASSLDNSGRGTQYF. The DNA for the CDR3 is TGCGCCAGCAGCTTGGATAATAGCGGGAGAGGGACCCAGTACTTC.

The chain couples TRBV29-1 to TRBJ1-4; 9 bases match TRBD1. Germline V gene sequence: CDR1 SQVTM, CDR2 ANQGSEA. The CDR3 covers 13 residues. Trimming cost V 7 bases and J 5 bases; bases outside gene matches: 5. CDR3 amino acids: CSAWTGANEKLFF. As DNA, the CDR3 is TGCAGCGCTTGGACAGGGGCAAATGAAAAACTGTTTTTT.

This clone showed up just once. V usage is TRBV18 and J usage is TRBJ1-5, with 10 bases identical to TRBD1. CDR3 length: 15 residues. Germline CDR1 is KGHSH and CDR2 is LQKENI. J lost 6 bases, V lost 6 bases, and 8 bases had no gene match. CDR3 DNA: TGTGCCAGCTCCCTGGGACAGGGGTCCCCTCAGCCCCAGCATTTT. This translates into CASSLGQGSPQPQHF.

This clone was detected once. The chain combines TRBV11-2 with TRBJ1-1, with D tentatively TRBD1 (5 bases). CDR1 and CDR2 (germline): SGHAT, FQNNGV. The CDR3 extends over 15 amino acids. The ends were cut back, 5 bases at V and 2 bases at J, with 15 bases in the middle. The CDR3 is CASSHRAGPNTEAFF. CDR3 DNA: TGTGCCAGCAGCCACCGAGCGGGGCCAAACACTGAAGCTTTCTTT.

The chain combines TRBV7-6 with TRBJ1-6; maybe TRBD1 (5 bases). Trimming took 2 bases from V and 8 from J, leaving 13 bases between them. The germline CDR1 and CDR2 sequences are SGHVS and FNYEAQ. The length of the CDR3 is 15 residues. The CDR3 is CASSLRNGGDSPLHF. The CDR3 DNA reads TGTGCCAGCAGCTTACGTAATGGGGGGGATTCACCCCTCCACTTT. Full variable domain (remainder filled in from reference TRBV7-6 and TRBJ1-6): GAGVSQSPRYKVTKRGQDVALRCDPISGHVSLYWYRQALGQGPEFLTYFNYEAQQDKSGLPNDRFSAERPEGSISTLTIQRTEQRDSAMYRCASSLRNGGDSPLHFGNGTRLTVT.

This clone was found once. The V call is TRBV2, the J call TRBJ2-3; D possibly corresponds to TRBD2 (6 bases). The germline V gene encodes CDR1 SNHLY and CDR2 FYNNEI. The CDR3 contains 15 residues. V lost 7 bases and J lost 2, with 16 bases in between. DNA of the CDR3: TGTGCCAGCACACTAGCACTCCCTCACACAGATACGCAGTATTTT. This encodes CASTLALPHTDTQYF. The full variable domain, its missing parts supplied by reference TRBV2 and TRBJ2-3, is EPEVTQTPSHQVTQMGQEVILRCVPISNHLYFYWYRQILGQKVEFLVSFYNNEISEKSEIFDDQFSVERPDGSNFTLKIRSTKLEDSAMYFCASTLALPHTDTQYFGPGTRLTVL.

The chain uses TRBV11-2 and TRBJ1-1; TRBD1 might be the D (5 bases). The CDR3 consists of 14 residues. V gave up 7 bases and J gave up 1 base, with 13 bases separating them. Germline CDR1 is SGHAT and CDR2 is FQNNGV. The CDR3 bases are TGTGCCAGCAAGTTAGGACACTCGAACACTGAAGCTTTCTTT. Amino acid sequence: CASKLGHSNTEAFF.

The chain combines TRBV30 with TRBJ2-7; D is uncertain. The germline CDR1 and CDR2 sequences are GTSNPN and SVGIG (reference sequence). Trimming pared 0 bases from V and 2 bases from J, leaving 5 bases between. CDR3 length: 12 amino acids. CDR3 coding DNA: TGTGCCTGGAGTGTACTCGCCTACGAGCAGTACTTC. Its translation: CAWSVLAYEQYF.

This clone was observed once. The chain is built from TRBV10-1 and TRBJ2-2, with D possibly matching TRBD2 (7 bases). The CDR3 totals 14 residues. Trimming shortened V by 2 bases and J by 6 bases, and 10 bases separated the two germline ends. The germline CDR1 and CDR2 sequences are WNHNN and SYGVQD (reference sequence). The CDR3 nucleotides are TGCGCCAGCAGTGAGAGGGGGGGCCCCGGGGAGCTGTTTTTT. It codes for CASSERGGPGELFF.

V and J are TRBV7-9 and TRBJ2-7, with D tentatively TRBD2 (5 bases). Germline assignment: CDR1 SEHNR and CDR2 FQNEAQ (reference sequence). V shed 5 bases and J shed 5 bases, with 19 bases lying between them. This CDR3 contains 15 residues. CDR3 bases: TGTGCCAGCAGCCGGGTAGCGAGTGGAAGAGACGAGCAGTACTTC. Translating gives CASSRVASGRDEQYF.

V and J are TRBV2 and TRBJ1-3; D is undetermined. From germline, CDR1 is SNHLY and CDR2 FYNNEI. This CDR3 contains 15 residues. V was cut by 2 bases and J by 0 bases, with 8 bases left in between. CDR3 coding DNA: TGTGCCAGCAGTGAATGGGCTGTCTCTGGAAACACCATATATTTT. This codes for CASSEWAVSGNTIYF.

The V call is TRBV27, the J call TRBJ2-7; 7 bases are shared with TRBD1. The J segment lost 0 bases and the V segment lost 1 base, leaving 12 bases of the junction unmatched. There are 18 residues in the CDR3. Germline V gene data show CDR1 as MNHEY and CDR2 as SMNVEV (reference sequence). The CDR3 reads CASSLYPADRSYSYEQYF. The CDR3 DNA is TGTGCCAGCAGTTTATACCCCGCGGACAGGTCCTACTCCTACGAGCAGTACTTC.

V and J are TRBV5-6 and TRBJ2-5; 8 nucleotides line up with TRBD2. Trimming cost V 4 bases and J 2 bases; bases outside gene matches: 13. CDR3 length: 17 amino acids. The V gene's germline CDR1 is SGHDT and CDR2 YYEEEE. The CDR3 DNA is TGTGCCAGCAGCCCCAGGTTATCGGTAGCGGGACAAGAGACCCAGTACTTC. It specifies CASSPRLSVAGQETQYF.

This chain's CDR3 is CASSLRTGTTEAFF. In DNA form, the CDR3 reads TGTGCCAGCAGCTTAAGGACCGGGACAACTGAAGCTTTCTTT. The chain couples TRBV11-2 to TRBJ1-1, with D possibly matching TRBD1 (6 bases). V lost 2 bases and J lost 5, with 12 bases in between. Germline V lookup: CDR1 SGHAT, CDR2 FQNNGV. This CDR3 is built from 14 residues.

CDR3 nucleotide sequence: TGTGCCAGCAGCGTAGATCCCAGGGACCCCAATGAAAAACTGTTTTTT. Residues: CASSVDPRDPNEKLFF. The rearrangement links TRBV9 to TRBJ1-4, with a possible D match to TRBD1 (5 bases). The CDR3 has 16 residues. The germline V gene encodes CDR1 SGDLS and CDR2 YYNGEE. V was clipped by 0 bases and J by 5 bases, with 14 bases between them.

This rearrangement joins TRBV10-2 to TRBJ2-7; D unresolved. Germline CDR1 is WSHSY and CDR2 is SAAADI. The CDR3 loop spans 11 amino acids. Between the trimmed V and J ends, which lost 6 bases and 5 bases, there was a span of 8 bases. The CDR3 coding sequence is TGCGCCAGCAGCCGTAGCCACGAGCAGTACTTC. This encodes CASSRSHEQYF.

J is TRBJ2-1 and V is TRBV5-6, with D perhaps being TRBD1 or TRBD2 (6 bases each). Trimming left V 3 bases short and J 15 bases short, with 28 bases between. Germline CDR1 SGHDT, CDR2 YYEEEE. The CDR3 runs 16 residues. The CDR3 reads CASSWGAESSRTIRFF. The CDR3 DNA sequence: TGTGCCAGCAGCTGGGGGGCCGAAAGTAGTCGAACTATTCGGTTCTTC.

The CDR3 is CASSLLVGRTGELFF. In nucleotides, the CDR3 is TGCGCCAGCAGCTTACTTGTGGGGCGGACCGGGGAGCTGTTTTTT. V and J are TRBV5-1 and TRBJ2-2; D perhaps matches TRBD1 (5 bases). In germline, CDR1 is SGHRS, CDR2 YFSETQ. V lost 2 bases and J lost 5, with 13 bases in between. The CDR3 length is 15 residues.